The next 2 T cell receptor beta chains were all read from a single sample in a study of post-analysis software for immune sequencing data. Study conclusions and caveats: Included in a set of roughly five TRBV segments more frequent in patients than controls were TRBV5-6, TRBV5-1 and TRBV20-1.

Every TCR beta cDNA library bore unique molecular identifiers. Each CDR3 protein gets one entry after TCRdb re-called the PCR reads with MiXCR. Counted here are 400,000 to 500,000 distinct CDR3 sequences, roughly 38% occurring once; the ten biggest clones make up 7.6%. What these receptors recognize is not known. What was sequenced was blood. The receptors were sampled from a girl aged 2-9 years with multiple sclerosis.

This rearrangement joins TRBV20-1 to TRBJ2-7, with D possibly being TRBD1 (5 bases). CDR1 DFQATT and CDR2 SNEGSKA come from the germline V gene (reference sequence). CDR3 length: 14 residues. V was shortened by 4 bases and J by 1 base, with 14 bases between the two germline ends. CDR3 nucleotides: TGCAGTGCTACAGGGCTCGGCCGGTCCTACGAGCAGTACTTC. Translated, it gives CSATGLGRSYEQYF.

This clonotype was seen only a few times. The chain employs TRBV5-5 and TRBJ2-5; D gene unclear. Germline lookup yields CDR1 SGHKS and CDR2 YYEKEE (reference sequence). V shed 0 bases and J shed 1 base, with 7 bases lying between them. This CDR3 contains 14 residues. As DNA, the CDR3 is TGTGCCAGCAGCTTGGGCAGTTTCCAAGAGACCCAGTACTTC. This gives the protein CASSLGSFQETQYF.